Presented here are 21 T cell receptor beta chains from one specimen sequenced in a study of CD8 T cells in ankylosing spondylitis. Study-level results: A motif in TCR beta, a set of 8 or 9 highly homologous variants, appeared characteristic of ankylosing spondylitis blood.

TCRdb ran MiXCR on the 5' RACE reads and lists one entry per CDR3 protein. The sample has fewer than 750,000 distinct CDR3 sequences; around 19% are singletons. The antigens for these receptors are not known. The sequenced sample was blood, either unsorted or a sorted T cell fraction (not recorded which). These receptors were obtained from a male donor with ankylosing spondylitis.

In its sample, this clonotype was seen a few times. The chain combines TRBV29-1 with TRBJ2-7, with TRBD1 matching over 8 bases. The germline V gene encodes CDR1 SQVTM and CDR2 ANQGSEA. This CDR3 spans 13 amino acids. CDR3 loop: CRREGQGHHEQYF. The CDR3, as DNA: TGCAGGAGGGAAGGACAGGGTCACCACGAGCAGTACTTC.

In this sample, this clonotype turned up a few times. The chain links TRBV7-9 to TRBJ2-3, with D uncertain. With 4 bases removed from V and 0 bases from J, the gap between germline ends came to 5 bases. CDR1 and CDR2 (germline): SEHNR, FQNEAQ (reference sequence). The CDR3 sequence is 13 residues long. The CDR3 coding sequence is TGTGCCAGCAGCTGGCAGAGCACAGATACGCAGTATTTT. Its translation is CASSWQSTDTQYF. Based on the CDR3 plus reference TRBV7-9 and TRBJ2-3, the full variable domain is DTGVSQNPRHKITKRGQNVTFRCDPISEHNRLYWYRQTLGQGPEFLTYFQNEAQLEKSRLLSDRFSAERPKGSFSTLEIQRTEQGDSAMYLCASSWQSTDTQYFGPGTRLTVL.

The CDR3 DNA follows: TGTGCCAGCAGCAGAGGACTACAAGGCGGAGCCGGGCAGTTCTTC. Encoded protein: CASSRGLQGGAGQFF. This chain connects TRBV5-8 to TRBJ2-1, with D possibly TRBD2 on 6 matching bases. V was trimmed by 4 bases and J by 12 bases, leaving 23 bases between them. This CDR3 contains 15 residues. The germline V gene has CDR1 SGHTS and CDR2 YDEGEE. Looking up the rest from reference TRBV5-8 and TRBJ2-1 gives the full variable domain: EAGVTQSPTHLIKTRGQQATLRCSPISGHTSVYWYQQALGLGLQFLLWYDEGEERNRGNFPPRFSGRQFPNYSSELNVNALELEDSALYLCASSRGLQGGAGQFFGPGTRLTVL.

The J gene is TRBJ1-5, the V gene TRBV12-3 or TRBV12-4, with D possibly matching TRBD1 (5 bases). The CDR3 is 14 residues long. Between the trimmed V and J ends, which lost 8 bases and 3 bases, there was a span of 14 bases. For the CDR3, the DNA is TGTGCCAGCGCCGGGGCGGGATTCAATCAGCCCCAGCATTTT. Its protein is CASAGAGFNQPQHF.

The gene calls are TRBV20-1 and TRBJ2-7; 11 nucleotides align to TRBD2. The CDR3 has 15 amino acids. Germline-derived CDR1 and CDR2 are DFQATT and SNEGSKA (reference sequence). With V trimmed by 4 bases and J by 6 bases, 11 bases remained unmatched. In DNA, the CDR3 is TGCAGTGCTACCAAGGGACTAGCGGAAGTCGGCGAGCAGTACTTC. This sequence encodes CSATKGLAEVGEQYF.

The V gene is TRBV7-2, the J gene TRBJ2-5; D gene uncertain. The CDR3 loop spans 13 amino acids. Germline lookup yields CDR1 SGHTA and CDR2 FQGNSA. V lost 1 base and J 6 bases, leaving 9 bases between the germline ends. As DNA, the CDR3 is TGTGCCAGCAGCTTAGAACCCCGGAAGACCCAGTACTTC. This translates into CASSLEPRKTQYF.

This clonotype showed up many times. The rearrangement joins TRBV27 to TRBJ2-3, with unresolved D. Germline V gives CDR1 MNHEY, CDR2 SMNVEV (reference sequence). CDR3 size: 15 residues. The ends were cut back, 0 bases at V and 2 bases at J, with 9 bases in the middle. The CDR3: CASSLSTPITDTQYF. The CDR3 nucleotides read TGTGCCAGCAGTTTATCGACACCCATCACAGATACGCAGTATTTT.

This clonotype was seen a few times. The genes are TRBV11-1 and TRBJ2-2, with 9 bases fitting TRBD2. V dropped 4 bases and J dropped 5; count of bases not matched to a gene: 14. The CDR3 contains 18 residues. Germline loops: CDR1 SGHAT, CDR2 FQDESV (reference sequence). The CDR3 loop reads CASSSGNRGLARTGELFF. CDR3 DNA: TGTGCCAGCAGCTCAGGGAACCGAGGACTAGCGAGAACCGGGGAGCTGTTTTTT.

The table lists this clonotype with a count of one. The J gene is TRBJ1-5, the V gene TRBV5-8, with D perhaps matching TRBD1 (5 bases). CDR3 length equals 17 residues. Looked up from germline, CDR1 is SGHTS and CDR2 is YDEGEE. V gave up 0 bases and J gave up 4 bases, with 17 bases separating them. The CDR3 here is CASSLGEGKGFNQPQHF. CDR3 bases: TGTGCCAGCAGCTTGGGGGAAGGAAAGGGGTTTAATCAGCCCCAGCATTTT.

This clonotype appeared a few times. The chain couples TRBV7-2 to TRBJ1-5; 7 bases agree with TRBD1. Looked up from germline, CDR1 is SGHTA and CDR2 is FQGNSA. J gave up 6 bases and V 5 bases, and 10 bases lay outside the gene matches. The CDR3 is 15 residues long. The CDR3 loop is CASSQGGRDSQPQHF. CDR3 nucleotide sequence: TGTGCCAGCAGCCAGGGGGGCAGGGATAGTCAGCCCCAGCATTTT.

The chain has TRBV6-1 and TRBJ1-4; 12 nucleotides match TRBD1. Trimming at V came to 7 bases and at J to 2 bases, leaving 2 bases not matched to a gene. The CDR3 extends over 15 amino acids. Per germline, CDR1 MNHNS and CDR2 SASEGT. The CDR3 nucleotides are TGTGCCAGCAAGGGACAGGGGGCGACTAATGAAAAACTGTTTTTT. Its translation is CASKGQGATNEKLFF.

This clonotype has only a few counts. The genes are TRBV4-3 and TRBJ2-7, with a weak D call TRBD2 (6 bases). From germline, CDR1 is LGHNA and CDR2 YSLEER. The CDR3 is 16 residues long. V was clipped by 0 bases and J by 4 bases, with 16 bases between them. The CDR3 sequence: CASSQDRGTPGYEQYF. The CDR3 bases are TGCGCCAGCAGCCAAGACCGGGGGACCCCTGGGTACGAGCAGTACTTC.

This clonotype has just a few counts. The chain joins TRBV9 to TRBJ1-1, with D uncertain. Germline assignment: CDR1 SGDLS and CDR2 YYNGEE. CDR3 length equals 13 residues. Trimming removed 4 bases at V and 2 bases at J, with 9 bases between. The CDR3 nucleotides read TGTGCCAGCAGCCGAGACGACAACACTGAAGCTTTCTTT. It is translated as CASSRDDNTEAFF.

The chain is built from TRBV3-1 and TRBJ2-7; TRBD1 might be the D (8 bases). Trimming shortened V by 3 bases and J by 2 bases, and 14 bases separated the two germline ends. From germline, CDR1 is LGHDT and CDR2 YNNKEL (reference sequence). The CDR3 sequence is 15 residues long. This CDR3 is CASSHSGTGAYEQYF. The CDR3 region has the DNA TGTGCCAGCAGCCACAGCGGGACAGGTGCCTACGAGCAGTACTTC.

J is TRBJ1-4 and V is TRBV14; D remains unclear. The V end lost 2 bases, the J end lost 7 bases, and 14 bases lay between the germline ends. The CDR3 has 15 amino acids. In germline, CDR1 is SGHDN, CDR2 FVKESK. The CDR3 nucleotides read TGTGCCAGCAGCCAAAATCGAGGAGGAGGTGAAAAACTGTTTTTT. Translated, it gives CASSQNRGGGEKLFF. The variable domain in full, completed from reference TRBV14 and TRBJ1-4, reads EAGVTQFPSHSVIEKGQTVTLRCDPISGHDNLYWYRRVMGKEIKFLLHFVKESKQDESGMPNNRFLAERTGGTYSTLKVQPAELEDSGVYFCASSQNRGGGEKLFFGSGTQLSVL.

This clonotype appeared a few times. The genes are TRBV5-1 and TRBJ1-1; 9 bases map to TRBD1. The CDR3 runs 14 residues. V gave up 4 bases and J gave up 5 bases; unmatched junction bases: 6. Germline V CDR1 and CDR2: SGHRS, YFSETQ. CDR3: CASSQGQGWTEAFF. Here the CDR3 DNA reads TGCGCCAGCAGCCAAGGACAGGGGTGGACTGAAGCTTTCTTT.

This rearrangement joins TRBV18 to TRBJ1-2; D remains unclear. Germline loops: CDR1 KGHSH, CDR2 LQKENI. Trimming took 2 bases from V and 5 from J, leaving 18 bases between them. This CDR3 has 16 residues. The CDR3 DNA reads as TGTGCCAGCTCACCAAGGATTCGAACAGACACATATGGCTACACCTTC. Translated: CASSPRIRTDTYGYTF.

This clonotype was detected a few times. This sequence joins TRBV7-3 and TRBJ2-2; no clear D. The V and J ends lost 4 bases and 8 bases respectively, with 8 bases between them. The CDR3 extends over 12 amino acids. CDR1 is SGHTA, CDR2 FQGTGA, per germline. CDR3 sequence reads: CASSSDRGELFF. In DNA form, the CDR3 reads TGTGCCAGCAGCTCCGATCGGGGGGAGCTGTTTTTT.

This clonotype was detected a few times. The genes are TRBV19 and TRBJ2-1; 10 nucleotides agree with TRBD2. The V segment lost 8 bases and the J segment 3 bases; nucleotides outside the gene matches: 10. The CDR3 contains 16 residues. Germline V CDR1 and CDR2: LNHDA, SQIVND (reference sequence). Written as DNA, the CDR3 is TGTGCCAGTCGGCTAGCGGGAGCCAACCTCTACAATGAGCAGTTCTTC. Translated, it gives CASRLAGANLYNEQFF.

This clonotype was seen a handful of times. V gene TRBV6-1 combines with J gene TRBJ2-1; 15 nucleotides match TRBD2. CDR3 size: 15 residues. The trim removed 6 bases at V and 7 bases at J, leaving 4 bases unmatched. Germline V gene lookup returns CDR1 MNHNS and CDR2 SASEGT. The CDR3 is CASRPGTSGGNEQFF. In DNA form, the CDR3 reads TGTGCCAGCAGACCCGGGACTAGCGGGGGGAATGAGCAGTTCTTC.

This clonotype was picked up many times. The chain joins TRBV5-1 to TRBJ2-1, with a possible D match to TRBD1 (6 bases). The CDR3 runs 13 residues. Germline V gene lookup returns CDR1 SGHRS and CDR2 YFSETQ. Trimming pared 4 bases from V and 6 bases from J, leaving 11 bases between. CDR3 residues: CASSLEGGNEQFF. The DNA of the CDR3 is TGCGCCAGCAGCCTAGAAGGGGGCAATGAGCAGTTCTTC.